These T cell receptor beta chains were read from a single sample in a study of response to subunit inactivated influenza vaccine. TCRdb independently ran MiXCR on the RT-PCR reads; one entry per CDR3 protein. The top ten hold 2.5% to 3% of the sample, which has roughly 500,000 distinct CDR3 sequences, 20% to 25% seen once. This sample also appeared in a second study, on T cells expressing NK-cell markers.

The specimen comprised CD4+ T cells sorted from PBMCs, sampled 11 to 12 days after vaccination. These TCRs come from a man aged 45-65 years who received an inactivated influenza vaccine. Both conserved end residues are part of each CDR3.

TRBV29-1,CSVLSSGRTNTGELFF
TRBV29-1,CSVRASGRVNTGELFF
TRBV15,CATSDRVWTVNTEAFF
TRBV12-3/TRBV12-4,CASNMGGGGSAGYTF
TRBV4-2,CASSRDRGADNEQFF
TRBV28,CASSSSGLAGDNEQFF
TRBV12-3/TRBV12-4,CASSLAAGLGETQYF
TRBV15,CATSQGGAASTDTQYF
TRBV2,CASSVHGDTYEQYF
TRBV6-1,CASRWMDSVNYEQYF
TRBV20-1,CSASRVAGELFF
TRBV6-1,CASSGTLPGLPRDNEQFF
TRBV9,CASSRSHQTNTGELFF
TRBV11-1,CASSQSRSYNEQFF
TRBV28,CASSLSGVLSEQYF
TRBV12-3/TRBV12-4,CASSLGRTSYNEQFF
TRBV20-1,CSAIRGGNQPQHF
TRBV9,CASSVHGSNTEAFF
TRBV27,CASSPATFTDTQYF
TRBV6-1,CATAKGTANYNEQFF
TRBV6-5,CASRRYNSPLHF
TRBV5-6,CASSFRLAKPNEQFF
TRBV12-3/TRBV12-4,CASKRDYRADTQYF
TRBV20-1,CSASQGGRGETQYF
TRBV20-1,CSARGQASIYEQFF
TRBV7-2,CASSPDYLSTDTQYF